The rows below give T cell receptor beta chains drawn from one sample of a study of CD4 T cells in relation to SARS-CoV-2 and coronaviruses. Some clones are missing from TCRdb's copy, which holds only in-frame ones; the method was immunoSEQ multiplex PCR. The table shows about 68,000 clones, with over 90% occurring only once. Sequenced material: naive CD4+ T cells from PBMCs. Receptors were obtained from a human donor in good health. CDR3s include the opening cysteine and the closing phenylalanine or tryptophan. The D gene is left open where the match is weak. Where a row states a size, it is once, few, many or the class of an expanded clone; other rows omit it.

TRBV5-1	TRBJ1-6	.	.	CASSLGPVDPHSPLHF	TGCGCCAGCAGCTTGGGTCCAGTCGACCCGCATTCACCCCTCCACTTT
TRBV28	TRBJ1-5	.	.	CASSTPGRGSNQPQHF	TGTGCCAGCAGCACCCCTGGAAGGGGAAGCAATCAGCCCCAGCATTTT
TRBV5-6	TRBJ2-2	.	.	CASSDSPGMNTGELFF	TGTGCCAGCAGCGATTCGCCCGGGATGAACACCGGGGAGCTGTTTTTT
TRBV5-1	TRBJ2-1	TRBD1	.	CASSAEDRGYSYNEQFF	TGCGCCAGCAGCGCGGAGGACAGGGGGTACTCCTACAATGAGCAGTTCTTC
TRBV30	TRBJ1-6	.	.	CAWSVLRGAGNSPLHF	TGTGCCTGGAGTGTACTAAGGGGGGCTGGGAATTCACCCCTCCACTTT
TRBV28	TRBJ1-1	.	.	CASRERNTEAFF	TGTGCCAGCAGGGAAAGGAACACTGAAGCTTTCTTT
TRBV5-1	TRBJ2-7	.	.	CASSLEGESYEQYF	TGCGCCAGCAGCTTGGAAGGAGAGTCCTACGAGCAGTACTTC
TRBV18	TRBJ1-5	TRBD1	.	CASSPPDREVQPQHF	TGTGCCAGCTCACCACCCGACAGGGAGGTTCAGCCCCAGCATTTT
TRBV10-3	TRBJ1-5	.	.	CAISGNQPQHF	TGTGCCATCAGTGGAAATCAGCCCCAGCATTTT
TRBV19	TRBJ1-1	.	few	CASSINLRDTEAFF	TGTGCCAGTAGTATAAATCTGCGGGACACTGAAGCTTTCTTT
TRBV7-9	TRBJ2-1	.	.	CASSLYRSMFGHNEQFF	TGTGCCAGCAGCTTATATCGGTCGATGTTCGGACACAATGAGCAGTTCTTC
TRBV2	TRBJ1-5	.	few	CASSEEDTGTFNQPQHF	TGTGCCAGCAGTGAGGAGGATACCGGGACTTTCAATCAGCCCCAGCATTTT
TRBV27	TRBJ2-2	TRBD2	.	CASSLEGGARTGELFF	TGTGCCAGCAGTTTAGAGGGAGGGGCGAGGACCGGGGAGCTGTTTTTT
TRBV6-5	TRBJ2-4	.	.	CATSDSPGNIQYF	TGTGCCACCTCGGACAGCCCAGGAAACATTCAGTACTTC
TRBV21-1	TRBJ1-6	.	.	CASSKTPLSPPSGEDFTLHF	TGTGCCAGCAGCAAAACCCCCCTATCCCCCCCGAGTGGCGAGGATTTCACCCTCCACTTT
TRBV5-1	TRBJ1-4	TRBD1	.	CASSLLQGVDEKLFF	TGCGCCAGCAGCTTGCTACAGGGGGTGGACGAAAAACTGTTTTTT
TRBV3-1/TRBV3-2	TRBJ1-3	.	.	CASSRQGGGNTIYF	TGTGCCAGCAGCCGCCAGGGAGGCGGAAACACCATATATTTT
TRBV5-1	TRBJ1-3	TRBD1	.	CASSLGTGLNSGNTIYF	TGCGCCAGCAGCTTAGGGACAGGGCTTAACTCTGGAAACACCATATATTTT
TRBV29-1	TRBJ1-4	TRBD1	.	CSVAGTGGKEPEKLFF	TGCAGCGTTGCCGGGACAGGGGGGAAAGAACCGGAAAAACTGTTTTTT
TRBV14	TRBJ2-2	.	.	CASSHDQLSYSGRWIGELFF	TGTGCCAGCAGCCACGACCAACTATCTTATTCAGGGAGGTGGATCGGGGAGCTGTTTTTT
TRBV5-4	TRBJ2-7	TRBD1	.	CASSRQGYEQYF	TGTGCCAGCAGCCGACAGGGCTACGAGCAGTACTTC
TRBV5-4	TRBJ2-4	TRBD1	.	CASSSPTGGSKNIQYF	TGTGCCAGCAGCTCGCCTACAGGGGGCTCCAAAAACATTCAGTACTTC
TRBV13	TRBJ2-3	TRBD1	.	CASSLGQGATDTQYF	TGTGCCAGCAGCTTAGGACAGGGGGCAACAGATACGCAGTATTTT
TRBV18	TRBJ2-3	TRBD2	.	CASSLAGGREDTQYF	TGTGCCAGCTCACTAGCGGGGGGGCGTGAAGATACGCAGTATTTT
TRBV5-1	TRBJ1-4	.	.	CASSLGAQGGKLFF	TGCGCCAGCAGCTTGGGAGCCCAGGGCGGAAAACTGTTTTTT
TRBV25-1	TRBJ1-2	.	.	CASSSGRGLPSYGYTF	TGTGCCAGCTCGAGTGGGCGGGGGCTCCCAAGCTATGGCTACACCTTC
TRBV28	TRBJ1-6	.	once	CASSLGQGEGSPLHF	TGTGCCAGCAGCCTGGGGCAGGGCGAGGGTTCACCCCTCCACTTT
TRBV6-4	TRBJ2-5	.	.	CASSDRAGGETQYF	TGTGCCAGCAGTGACCGGGCAGGCGGAGAGACCCAGTACTTC
TRBV5-5	TRBJ1-4	TRBD1	.	CASSQTGGNEKLFF	TGTGCCAGCAGCCAGACAGGGGGTAATGAAAAACTGTTTTTT
TRBV28	TRBJ2-7	.	.	CASSQGPNSYEQYF	TGTGCCAGCAGTCAGGGACCGAACTCCTACGAGCAGTACTTC
TRBV18	TRBJ1-3	.	.	CASSAGAGNTIYF	TGTGCCAGCTCAGCGGGGGCTGGAAACACCATATATTTT
TRBV24-1	TRBJ1-1	.	.	CATRGIGDTEAFF	TGTGCCACCCGTGGGATTGGCGACACTGAAGCTTTCTTT
TRBV9	TRBJ2-7	.	.	CASSVGTDPYEQYF	TGTGCCAGCAGCGTCGGGACGGACCCCTACGAGCAGTACTTC
TRBV4-1	TRBJ2-1	TRBD1	.	CASSQNPSQTGYNRWQFF	TGCGCCAGCAGCCAAAACCCCTCCCAGACAGGGTACAACCGTTGGCAGTTCTTC
TRBV6-6	TRBJ2-5	TRBD2	.	CASGQPGGLETQYF	TGTGCCAGCGGACAACCGGGAGGGCTGGAGACCCAGTACTTC
TRBV9	TRBJ2-1	.	.	CASSPRGAGDSNEQFF	TGTGCCAGCAGCCCCCGGGGGGCCGGGGACTCCAATGAGCAGTTCTTC
TRBV5-4	TRBJ1-2	.	once	CASSVEVGQTNYGYTF	TGTGCCAGCAGCGTGGAAGTAGGACAGACTAACTATGGCTACACCTTC
TRBV3-1/TRBV3-2	TRBJ1-6	.	.	CASSQPDSNSPLHF	TGTGCCAGCAGCCAACCCGACAGTAATTCACCCCTCCACTTT
TRBV3-1/TRBV3-2	TRBJ2-3	.	.	CASSPLTRLGDTQYF	TGTGCCAGCAGCCCCCTGACTAGACTAGGGGATACGCAGTATTTT
TRBV12-3/TRBV12-4	TRBJ1-2	.	.	CASSLKRNYGYTF	TGTGCCAGCAGTTTAAAACGGAACTATGGCTACACCTTC
TRBV3-1/TRBV3-2	TRBJ2-5	TRBD1	.	CASSPNRGLEYF	TGTGCCAGCAGCCCCAACAGGGGGCTGGAGTACTTC
TRBV6-1	TRBJ1-4	.	.	CASSQASATNEKLFF	TGTGCCAGCAGTCAGGCTAGCGCAACTAATGAAAAACTGTTTTTT
TRBV2	TRBJ1-4	.	.	CASTSRGWSGNEKLFF	TGTGCCAGCACCTCACGCGGGTGGTCAGGCAATGAAAAACTGTTTTTT
TRBV30	TRBJ2-2	TRBD2	once	CAWSMFSGGGGELFF	TGTGCCTGGAGTATGTTTAGCGGGGGAGGCGGGGAGCTGTTTTTT
TRBV21-1	TRBJ2-3	.	.	CASSKATSGAITDTQYF	TGTGCCAGCAGCAAAGCAACCAGCGGGGCCATCACAGATACGCAGTATTTT
TRBV5-1	TRBJ1-1	.	.	CASSSNTGAAEAFF	TGCGCCAGCAGCTCCAATACGGGGGCCGCTGAAGCTTTCTTT
TRBV11-2	TRBJ1-4	.	.	CASSTGRFNEKLFF	TGTGCCAGCAGCACAGGACGGTTTAATGAAAAACTGTTTTTT
TRBV19	TRBJ2-7	.	.	CASSGGTPGDEQYF	TGTGCCAGTAGTGGGGGGACCCCGGGCGACGAGCAGTACTTC
TRBV28	TRBJ1-4	.	.	CASSLPGLGEKLFF	TGTGCCAGCAGTTTACCGGGATTAGGTGAAAAACTGTTTTTT
TRBV3-1/TRBV3-2	TRBJ2-5	.	.	CASSHRQIQETQYF	TGTGCCAGCAGCCACCGACAGATCCAAGAGACCCAGTACTTC
TRBV11-2	TRBJ1-2	.	.	CASSLDRAGEVYGYTF	TGTGCCAGCAGCTTAGATCGGGCAGGGGAGGTCTATGGCTACACCTTC
TRBV11-3	TRBJ2-2	TRBD2	once	CASSLGLLAGDTGELFF	TGTGCCAGCAGCTTAGGGTTACTAGCGGGAGATACCGGGGAGCTGTTTTTT
TRBV11-2	TRBJ2-3	TRBD2	.	CASSSRGGLGTDTQYF	TGTGCCAGCAGCTCCCGGGGGGGATTGGGTACAGATACGCAGTATTTT
TRBV6-5	TRBJ2-7	.	.	CASSPPRREYYEQYF	TGTGCCAGCAGCCCCCCCCGCCGCGAGTACTACGAGCAGTACTTC
TRBV10-3	TRBJ2-3	.	once	CAISDRGDTQYF	TGTGCCATCAGTGACAGGGGTGATACGCAGTATTTT